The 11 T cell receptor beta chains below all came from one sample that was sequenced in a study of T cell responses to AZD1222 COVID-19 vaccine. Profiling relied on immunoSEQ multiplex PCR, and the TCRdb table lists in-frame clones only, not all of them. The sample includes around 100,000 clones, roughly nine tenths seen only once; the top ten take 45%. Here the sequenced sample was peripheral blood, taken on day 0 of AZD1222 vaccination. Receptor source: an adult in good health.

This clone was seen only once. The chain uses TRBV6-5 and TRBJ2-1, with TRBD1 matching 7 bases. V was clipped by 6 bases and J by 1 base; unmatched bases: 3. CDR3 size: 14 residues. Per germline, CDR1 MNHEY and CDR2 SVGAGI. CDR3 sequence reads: CASSYRGSYNEQFF. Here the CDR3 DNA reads TGTGCCAGCAGCTACAGGGGTTCCTACAATGAGCAGTTCTTC.

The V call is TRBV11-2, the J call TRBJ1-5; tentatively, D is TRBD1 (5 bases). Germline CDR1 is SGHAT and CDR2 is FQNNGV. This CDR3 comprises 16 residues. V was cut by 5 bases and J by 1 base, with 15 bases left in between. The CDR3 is CASSPFWGGSNQPQHF. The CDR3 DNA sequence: TGTGCCAGCAGCCCGTTTTGGGGGGGAAGCAATCAGCCCCAGCATTTT.

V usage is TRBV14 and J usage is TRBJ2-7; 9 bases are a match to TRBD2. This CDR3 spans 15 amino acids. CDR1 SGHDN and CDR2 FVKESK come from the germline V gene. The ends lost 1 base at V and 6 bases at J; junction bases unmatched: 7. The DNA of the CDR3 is TGTGCCAGCAGCCAAGCTGGCGGGAGGGCCTCCGAGCAGTACTTC. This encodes CASSQAGGRASEQYF.

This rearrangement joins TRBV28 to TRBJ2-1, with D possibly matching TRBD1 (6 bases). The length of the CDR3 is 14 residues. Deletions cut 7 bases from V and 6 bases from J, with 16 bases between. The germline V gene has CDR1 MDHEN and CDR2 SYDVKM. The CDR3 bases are TGTGCCAGCATTAGGCAGGGGCGCGTCAATGAGCAGTTCTTC. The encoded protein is CASIRQGRVNEQFF. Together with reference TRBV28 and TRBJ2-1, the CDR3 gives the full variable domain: DVKVTQSSRYLVKRTGEKVFLECVQDMDHENMFWYRQDPGLGLRLIYFSYDVKMKEKGDIPEGYSVSREKKERFSLILESASTNQTSMYLCASIRQGRVNEQFFGPGTRLTVL.

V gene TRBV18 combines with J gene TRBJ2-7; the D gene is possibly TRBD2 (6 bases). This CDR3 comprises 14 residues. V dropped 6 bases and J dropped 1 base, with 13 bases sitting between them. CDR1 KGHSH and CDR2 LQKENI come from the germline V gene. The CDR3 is CASSSPEGSYEQYF. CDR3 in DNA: TGTGCCAGCTCTTCACCGGAGGGATCCTACGAGCAGTACTTC.

Here the CDR3 DNA reads TGTGCCAGCAGTTCAGGGGGAAGGGAGCAGTACTTC. Protein sequence: CASSSGGREQYF. The chain combines TRBV28 with TRBJ2-7, with 7 bases matching TRBD1. The CDR3 is 12 residues long. Germline values: CDR1 MDHEN, CDR2 SYDVKM. V trimming: 4 bases; J trimming: 7 bases; junction bases outside the gene matches: 4.

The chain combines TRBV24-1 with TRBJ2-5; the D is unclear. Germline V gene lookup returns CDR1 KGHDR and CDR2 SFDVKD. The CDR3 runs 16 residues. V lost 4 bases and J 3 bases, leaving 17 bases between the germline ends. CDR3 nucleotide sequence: TGTGCCACCAGTGACACTTCCCGGACCTATAAAGAGACCCAGTACTTC. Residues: CATSDTSRTYKETQYF.

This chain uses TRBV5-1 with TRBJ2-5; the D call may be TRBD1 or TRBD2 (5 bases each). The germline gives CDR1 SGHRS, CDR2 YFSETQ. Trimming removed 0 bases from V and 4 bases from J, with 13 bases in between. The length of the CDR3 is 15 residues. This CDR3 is CASSLGGRPAETQYF. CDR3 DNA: TGCGCCAGCAGCTTGGGGGGGAGACCGGCAGAGACCCAGTACTTC.

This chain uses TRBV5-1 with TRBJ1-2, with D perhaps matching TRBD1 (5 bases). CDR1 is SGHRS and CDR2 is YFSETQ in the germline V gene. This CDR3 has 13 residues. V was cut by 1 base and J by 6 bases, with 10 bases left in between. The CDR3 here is CASSLNGADGYTF. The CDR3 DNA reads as TGCGCCAGCAGCTTGAACGGGGCCGATGGCTACACCTTC.

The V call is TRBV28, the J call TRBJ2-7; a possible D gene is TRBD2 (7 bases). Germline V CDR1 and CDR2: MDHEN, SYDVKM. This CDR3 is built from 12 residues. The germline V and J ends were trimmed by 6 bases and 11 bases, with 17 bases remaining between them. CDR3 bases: TGTGCCAGCAGCCCTCGAGGGGGAGGGGAGTACTTC. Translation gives CASSPRGGGEYF.

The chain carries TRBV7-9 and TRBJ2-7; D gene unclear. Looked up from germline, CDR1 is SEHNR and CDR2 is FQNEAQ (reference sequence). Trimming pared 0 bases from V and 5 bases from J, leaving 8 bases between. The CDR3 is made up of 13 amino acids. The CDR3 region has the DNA TGTGCCAGCAGCTTAGCGGTAATCCACGAGCAGTACTTC. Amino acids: CASSLAVIHEQYF. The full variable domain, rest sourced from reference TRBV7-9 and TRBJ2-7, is DTGVSQNPRHKITKRGQNVTFRCDPISEHNRLYWYRQTLGQGPEFLTYFQNEAQLEKSRLLSDRFSAERPKGSFSTLEIQRTEQGDSAMYLCASSLAVIHEQYFGPGTRLTVT.